This T cell receptor beta chain was retrieved from a study of blood T cell repertoires in COVID-19. Study-level background: The study drew acute and convalescent COVID-19 samples from the United States, Italy and Spain.

V shed 3 bases and J shed 5 bases, with 7 bases lying between them. From germline, CDR1 is SGHTA and CDR2 FQGTGA. The CDR3 is 13 amino acids. The table lists this clone with a count of one. Produced via immunoSEQ multiplex PCR; TCRdb's table is partial and in-frame only. This table holds 130,000 to 150,000 clones, roughly 90% found once. Input material: peripheral blood. The V call is TRBV7-3, the J call TRBJ2-2, with D perhaps TRBD1 (5 bases). This receptor was obtained from a woman between 45 and 60 years old with acute or convalescent COVID-19. CDR3 coding DNA: TGTGCCAGCAGCTTTCACAGGACCGGGGAGCTGTTTTTT. As protein: CASSFHRTGELFF.